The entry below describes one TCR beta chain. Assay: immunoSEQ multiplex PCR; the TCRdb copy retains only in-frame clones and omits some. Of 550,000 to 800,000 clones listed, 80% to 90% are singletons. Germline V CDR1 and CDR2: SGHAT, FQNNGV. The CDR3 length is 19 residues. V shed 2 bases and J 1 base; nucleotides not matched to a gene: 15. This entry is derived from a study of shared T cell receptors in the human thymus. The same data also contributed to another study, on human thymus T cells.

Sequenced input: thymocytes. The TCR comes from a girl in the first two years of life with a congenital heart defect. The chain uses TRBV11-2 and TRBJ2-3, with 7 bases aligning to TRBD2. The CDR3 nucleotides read TGTGCCAGCAGCTTACGGCTACCCACCGTAGCGGGTCGCACAGATACGCAGTATTTT. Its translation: CASSLRLPTVAGRTDTQYF.